The TCR beta chain described here comes from a study of response to subunit inactivated influenza vaccine (dated by TCRdb to the late 2010s). Looking at the study overall: Deep quantitative profiling of the T cell receptor repertoire was used in the study to follow responses to a trivalent subunit inactivated influenza vaccine.

Receptor amplification or capture employed RT-PCR. Sequenced on an Illumina HiSeq 2500. TCRdb handled the public reads itself, with Q25 trimming in fastp and clone calling in MiXCR, and kept productive beta chains. Entries that share a CDR3 protein sequence are merged under the most common genes and DNA. This sample gives 500,000 to 550,000 distinct CDR3 sequences in total; under 8.5% of them show up just once. About 12% of the sample is in the top ten clones. This clonotype occurred a few times. What antigen it recognizes has not been identified. Nothing much larger sits one base from this clone, and base qualities are not available. Study-wide conclusions, independent of this receptor: The authors proposed that each seasonal influenza vaccination may bring in only a limited number of new T cells.

From cysteine to phenylalanine, the CDR3 is 15 amino acids long. Only CDR3 DNA remains: 45 bases, in frame from the first base. CDR1 is given as SEHNR and CDR2 as FQNEAQ, both from the germline V gene (reference sequence). Trimming removed 6 bases from V and 5 bases from J, leaving 19 bases between the germline ends. Sample: PBMCs from blood, taken roughly 24 months after vaccination. This TCR derives from a man aged 50-75 years who received an inactivated influenza vaccine. Donor details come from another sample of the same person, matched by shared clones. The V and J genes are TRBV7-9 and TRBJ2-5, with a tentative D gene TRBD2 over 6 matching bases. In nucleotide form, the sequence is TGTGCCAGCAGTCCCCCGCGGGGCAAATGGGAGACCCAGTACTTC. Translated, it gives CASSPPRGKWETQYF.